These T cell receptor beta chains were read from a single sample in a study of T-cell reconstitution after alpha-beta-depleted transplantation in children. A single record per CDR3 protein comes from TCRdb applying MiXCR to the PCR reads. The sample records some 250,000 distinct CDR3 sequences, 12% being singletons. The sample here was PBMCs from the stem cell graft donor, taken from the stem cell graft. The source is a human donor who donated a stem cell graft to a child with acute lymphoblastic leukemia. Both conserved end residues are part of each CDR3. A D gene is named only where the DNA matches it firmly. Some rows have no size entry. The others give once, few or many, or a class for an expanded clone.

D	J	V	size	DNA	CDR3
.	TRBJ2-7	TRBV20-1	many	TGCAGTGCTAGGGGTGACAGGACCTCCTACGAGCAGTACTTC	CSARGDRTSYEQYF
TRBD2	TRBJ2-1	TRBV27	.	TGTGCCAGCAGTTGGGGACTAGCGGGGGGGCGGTCCTTC	CASSWGLAGGRSF
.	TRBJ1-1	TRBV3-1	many	TGTGCCAGCAGCCCGCGGACAGCTGAAGCTTTCTTT	CASSPRTAEAFF
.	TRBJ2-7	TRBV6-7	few	TGTGCCAGCAACCCGACCGGGACCCCGACCTACGAGCAGTACTTC	CASNPTGTPTYEQYF
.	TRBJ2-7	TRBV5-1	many	TGCGCCAGCAGCCTTAGCCTTCTACGAAGCTCCTACGAGCAGTACTTC	CASSLSLLRSSYEQYF
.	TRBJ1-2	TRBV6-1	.	TGTGCCAGCAGTGAAGGAGCGGAGGGAAGAGGCTACACCTTC	CASSEGAEGRGYTF
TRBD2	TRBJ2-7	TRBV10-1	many	TGCGCCAGCAGTGATTCCGGGACTAGTCGATACGAGCAGTACTTC	CASSDSGTSRYEQYF
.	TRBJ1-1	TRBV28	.	TGTGCCAGCACCTTTAGGGGAAGTGAAGCTTTCTTT	CASTFRGSEAFF
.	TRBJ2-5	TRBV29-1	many	TGCAGCGTTGGCCGAAACCAAGAGACCCAGTACTTC	CSVGRNQETQYF
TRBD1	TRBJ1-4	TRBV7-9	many	TGTGCCAGCAGCACTGGACAGGGAGTTGAAAAACTGTTTTTT	CASSTGQGVEKLFF
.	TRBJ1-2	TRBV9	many	TGTGCCAGCAGCGTAGAGGCGGACTATGGCTACACCTTC	CASSVEADYGYTF
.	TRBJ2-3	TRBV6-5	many	TGTGCCAGCAGTTACGATGAAACTTTCACAGATACGCAGTATTTT	CASSYDETFTDTQYF
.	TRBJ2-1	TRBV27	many	TGTGCCAGCACTTTTAAGTGGACTCCTCCCTACAATGAGCAGTTCTTC	CASTFKWTPPYNEQFF
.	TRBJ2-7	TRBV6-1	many	TGTGCCAGCAGCCTCCGGGACACCTACGAGCAGTACTTC	CASSLRDTYEQYF
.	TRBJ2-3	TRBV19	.	TGTGCCAGTAGCTCAGGGGTCGGGGGCACAGATACGCAGTATTTT	CASSSGVGGTDTQYF
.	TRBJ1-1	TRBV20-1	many	TGCAGTGCTATATCGGGGGGAACTGAAGCTTTCTTT	CSAISGGTEAFF
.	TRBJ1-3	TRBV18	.	TGTGCCAGCTCACCGCCCTTAAGGGGCTCTGGAAACACCATATATTTT	CASSPPLRGSGNTIYF
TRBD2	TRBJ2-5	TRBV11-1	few	TGTGCCAGCAGCCCCCGGGGCGGACTAGCGGGGGAGATGGAGACCCAGTACTTC	CASSPRGGLAGEMETQYF
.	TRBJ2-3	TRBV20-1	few	TGCAGTGCTAGAGTACCAGGGGTCATCACAGATACGCAGTATTTT	CSARVPGVITDTQYF
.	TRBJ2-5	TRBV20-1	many	TGCAGTGCTAGCCAGGCAGATCGGACCCAGTACTTC	CSASQADRTQYF
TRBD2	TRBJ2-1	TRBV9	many	TGTGCCAGCAGCGTATCTAGGCGGGAGGGCCGCAATGAGCAGTTCTTC	CASSVSRREGRNEQFF
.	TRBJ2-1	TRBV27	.	TGTGCCAGCCGATGGCGACAGTACAATGAGCAGTTCTTC	CASRWRQYNEQFF
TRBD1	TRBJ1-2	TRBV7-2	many	TGTGCCAGCAGCTTAGATCAGGGGGCTAGACTGGGCTACACCTTC	CASSLDQGARLGYTF
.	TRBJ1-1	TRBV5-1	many	TGCGCCAGCAGCTTGGGACAGCTAATGAACACTGAAGCTTTCTTT	CASSLGQLMNTEAFF
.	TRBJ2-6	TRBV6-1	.	TGTGCCAGCACCCCGATGGACAGACCCCGGGTCTCTGGGGCCAACGTCCTGACTTTC	CASTPMDRPRVSGANVLTF
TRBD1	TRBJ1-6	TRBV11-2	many	TGTGCCAGCAGCTTCGGGACAGGGAAGGGCTCACCCCTCCACTTT	CASSFGTGKGSPLHF
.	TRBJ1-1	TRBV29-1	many	TGCAGCGTTGACCGGCAGGGGTTGAGAGCTTTCTTT	CSVDRQGLRAFF
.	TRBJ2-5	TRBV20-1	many	TGCAGTGCTGGGGGGGCTAGCCAGGAGACCCAGTACTTC	CSAGGASQETQYF
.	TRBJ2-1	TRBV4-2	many	TGTGCCAGCAGCCATCCCTCCTCCGGGCAGGGCTCCAATGAGCAGTTCTTC	CASSHPSSGQGSNEQFF
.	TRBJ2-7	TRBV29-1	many	TGCAGCGTTAGGGACATCTTAAGCTCCTACGAGCAGTACTTC	CSVRDILSSYEQYF
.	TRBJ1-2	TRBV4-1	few	TGCGCCAGCAGCCAAGCCCCCTTCAGGGGCGAGGGGGGCTACACCTTC	CASSQAPFRGEGGYTF
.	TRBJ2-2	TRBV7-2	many	TGTGCCAGCAGCTTAGAGTACACCGGGGAGCTGTTTTTT	CASSLEYTGELFF
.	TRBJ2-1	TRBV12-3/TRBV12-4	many	TGTGCCAGCAGTTTAAAATCCGGGAAAGGCTATTACAATGAGCAGTTCTTC	CASSLKSGKGYYNEQFF
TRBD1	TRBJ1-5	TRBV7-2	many	TGTGCCAGCAGCTTGGACAGGGGCGATTTTCAGCCCCAGCATTTT	CASSLDRGDFQPQHF
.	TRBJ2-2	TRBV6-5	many	TGTGCCAGCAGTTACGGGGGCACCGGGGAGCTGTTTTTT	CASSYGGTGELFF
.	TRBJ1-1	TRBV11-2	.	TGTGCCAGCAGCTCCAACAGGGCGGGCACTGAAGCTTTCTTT	CASSSNRAGTEAFF
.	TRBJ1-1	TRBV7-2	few	TGTGCCAGCAGCTCCGGGTCCCACACTGAAGCTTTCTTT	CASSSGSHTEAFF
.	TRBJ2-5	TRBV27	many	TGTGCCAGCAGCCCCACCGGGACGCGGGAGACCCAGTACTTC	CASSPTGTRETQYF
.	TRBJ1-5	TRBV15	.	TGTGCCACCAGCGGAACGACGGACAGTTTTAAACAGCCCCAGCATTTT	CATSGTTDSFKQPQHF